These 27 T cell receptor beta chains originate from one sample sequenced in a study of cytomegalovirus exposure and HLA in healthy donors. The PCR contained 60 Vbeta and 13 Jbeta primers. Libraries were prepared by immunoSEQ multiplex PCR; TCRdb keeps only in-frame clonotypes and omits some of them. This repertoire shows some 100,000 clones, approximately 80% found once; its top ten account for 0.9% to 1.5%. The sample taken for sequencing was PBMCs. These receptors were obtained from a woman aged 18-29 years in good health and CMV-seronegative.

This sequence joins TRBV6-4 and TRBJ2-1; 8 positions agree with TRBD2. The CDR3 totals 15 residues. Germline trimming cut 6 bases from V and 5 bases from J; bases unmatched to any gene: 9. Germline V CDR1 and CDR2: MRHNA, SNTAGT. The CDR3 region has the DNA TGTGCCAGCAGCGATCCGGGACTAGACCACAATGAGCAGTTCTTC. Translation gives CASSDPGLDHNEQFF.

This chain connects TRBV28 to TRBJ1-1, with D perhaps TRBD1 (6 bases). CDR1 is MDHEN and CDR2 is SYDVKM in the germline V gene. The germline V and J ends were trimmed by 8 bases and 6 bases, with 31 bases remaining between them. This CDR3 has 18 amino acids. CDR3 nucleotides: TGTGCCAGCCTCCCTCCGGGGGGGCTTATAGTGGTGTCTCCTGAAGCTTTCTTT. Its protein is CASLPPGGLIVVSPEAFF.

Here the CDR3 reads CASSDKAGGWTPLSYEQYF. As DNA, the CDR3 is TGTGCCAGCAGTGATAAGGCGGGGGGCTGGACTCCCTTATCCTACGAGCAGTACTTC. This chain links TRBV2 with TRBJ2-7, with 8 nucleotides matching TRBD2. The CDR3 contains 19 residues. Germline CDR1 reads SNHLY; CDR2 reads FYNNEI. V trimming: 3 bases; J trimming: 1 base; junction bases outside the gene matches: 17.

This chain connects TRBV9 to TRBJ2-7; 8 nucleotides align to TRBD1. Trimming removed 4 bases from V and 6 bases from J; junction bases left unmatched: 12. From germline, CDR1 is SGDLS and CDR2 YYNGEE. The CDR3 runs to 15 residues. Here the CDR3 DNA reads TGTGCCAGCAGCCCCCGACAGGGGTCGATCCGCGAGCAGTACTTC. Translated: CASSPRQGSIREQYF.

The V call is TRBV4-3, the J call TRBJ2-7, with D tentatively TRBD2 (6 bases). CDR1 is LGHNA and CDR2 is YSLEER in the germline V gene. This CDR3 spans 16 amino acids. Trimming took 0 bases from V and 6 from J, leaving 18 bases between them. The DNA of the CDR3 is TGCGCCAGCAGCCAAGAGGGAATTGGCGGGACCCCCGAGCAGTACTTC. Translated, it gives CASSQEGIGGTPEQYF.

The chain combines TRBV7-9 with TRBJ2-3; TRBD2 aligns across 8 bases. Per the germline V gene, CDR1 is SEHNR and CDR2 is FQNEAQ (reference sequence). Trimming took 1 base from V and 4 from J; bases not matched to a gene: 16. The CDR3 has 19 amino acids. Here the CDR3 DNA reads TGTGCCAGCAGCTTAGGTAGGGCGATCGGACTAGCCTCTGCAGATACGCAGTATTTT. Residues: CASSLGRAIGLASADTQYF.

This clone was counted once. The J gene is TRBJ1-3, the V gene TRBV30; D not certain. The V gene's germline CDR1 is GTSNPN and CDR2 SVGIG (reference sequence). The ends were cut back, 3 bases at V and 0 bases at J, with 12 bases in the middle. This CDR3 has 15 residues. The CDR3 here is CAWRSEVSSGNTIYF. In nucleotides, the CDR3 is TGTGCCTGGAGGTCTGAGGTCAGCTCTGGAAACACCATATATTTT.

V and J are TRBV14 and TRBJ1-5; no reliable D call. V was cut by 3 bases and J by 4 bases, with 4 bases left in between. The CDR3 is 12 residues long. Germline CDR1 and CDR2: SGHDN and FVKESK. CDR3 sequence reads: CASSQRNQPQHF. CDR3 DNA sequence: TGTGCCAGCAGCCAGAGGAATCAGCCCCAGCATTTT.

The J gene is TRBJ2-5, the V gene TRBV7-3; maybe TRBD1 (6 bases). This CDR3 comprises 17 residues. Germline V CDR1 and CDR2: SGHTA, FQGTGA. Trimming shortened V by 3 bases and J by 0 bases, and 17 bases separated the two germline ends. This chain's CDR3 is CASSLTVPTGNQETQYF. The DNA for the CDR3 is TGTGCCAGCAGCTTGACCGTACCCACAGGGAACCAAGAGACCCAGTACTTC.

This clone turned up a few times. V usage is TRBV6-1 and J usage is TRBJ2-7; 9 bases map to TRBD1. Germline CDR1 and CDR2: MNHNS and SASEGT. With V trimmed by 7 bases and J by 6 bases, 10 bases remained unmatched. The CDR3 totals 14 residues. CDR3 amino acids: CASTLGDRDSEQYF. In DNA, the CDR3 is TGTGCCAGCACCCTAGGGGACAGGGATTCCGAGCAGTACTTC.

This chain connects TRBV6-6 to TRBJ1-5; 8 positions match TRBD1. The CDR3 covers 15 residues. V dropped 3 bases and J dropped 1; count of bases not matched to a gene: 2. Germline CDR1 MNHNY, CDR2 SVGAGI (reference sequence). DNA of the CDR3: TGTGCCAGCAGTTATCAGGGGGCAAGCAATCAGCCCCAGCATTTT. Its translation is CASSYQGASNQPQHF.

CDR3 nucleotide sequence: TGTGCCAGCAGCCAACCGGGACTCATGGAAAACATTCAGTACTTC. Protein sequence: CASSQPGLMENIQYF. The genes are TRBV7-9 and TRBJ2-4; possible D gene TRBD2, 6 bases. This CDR3 contains 15 residues. CDR1 SEHNR and CDR2 FQNEAQ come from the germline V gene (reference sequence). V lost 5 bases to trimming and J lost 5 bases, with 16 bases between them.

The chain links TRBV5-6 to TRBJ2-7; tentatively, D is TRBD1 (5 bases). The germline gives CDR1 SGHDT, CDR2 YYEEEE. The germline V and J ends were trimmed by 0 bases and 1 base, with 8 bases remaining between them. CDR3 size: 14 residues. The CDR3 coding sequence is TGTGCCAGCAGCTTGGGGGCAGGGTCCTACGAGCAGTACTTC. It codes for CASSLGAGSYEQYF.

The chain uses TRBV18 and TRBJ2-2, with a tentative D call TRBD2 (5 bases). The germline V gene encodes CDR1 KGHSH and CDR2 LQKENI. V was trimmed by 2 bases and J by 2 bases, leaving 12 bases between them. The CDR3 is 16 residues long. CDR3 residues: CASSPSIARNTGELFF. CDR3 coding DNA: TGTGCCAGCTCACCATCGATAGCGAGAAACACCGGGGAGCTGTTTTTT.

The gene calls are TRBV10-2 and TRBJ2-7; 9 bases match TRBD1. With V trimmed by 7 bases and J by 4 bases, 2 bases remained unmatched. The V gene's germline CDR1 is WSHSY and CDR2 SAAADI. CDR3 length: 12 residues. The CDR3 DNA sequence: TGCGCCAGCAATGGACAGGGGTACGAGCAGTACTTC. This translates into CASNGQGYEQYF.

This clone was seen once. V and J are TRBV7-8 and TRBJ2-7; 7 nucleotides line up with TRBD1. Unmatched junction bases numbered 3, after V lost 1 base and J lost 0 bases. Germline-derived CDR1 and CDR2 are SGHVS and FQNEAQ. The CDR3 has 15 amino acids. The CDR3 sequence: CASSLGRTGSYEQYF. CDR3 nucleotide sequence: TGTGCCAGCAGCTTAGGAAGGACAGGCTCCTACGAGCAGTACTTC.

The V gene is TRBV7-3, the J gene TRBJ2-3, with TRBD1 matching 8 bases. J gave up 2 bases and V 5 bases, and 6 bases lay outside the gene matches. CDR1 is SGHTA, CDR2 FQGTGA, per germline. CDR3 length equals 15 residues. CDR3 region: CASSAVQGATDTQYF. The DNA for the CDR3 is TGTGCCAGCAGCGCCGTCCAGGGGGCCACAGATACGCAGTATTTT.

For the CDR3, the DNA is TGTGCCACCAGCATATGGACAGGGAACTACGAGCAGTACTTC. It encodes CATSIWTGNYEQYF. The chain has TRBV15 and TRBJ2-7; 8 bases match TRBD1. Germline V gives CDR1 LNHNV, CDR2 YYDKDF (reference sequence). Trimming removed 4 bases from V and 3 bases from J; junction bases left unmatched: 5. CDR3 size: 14 residues.

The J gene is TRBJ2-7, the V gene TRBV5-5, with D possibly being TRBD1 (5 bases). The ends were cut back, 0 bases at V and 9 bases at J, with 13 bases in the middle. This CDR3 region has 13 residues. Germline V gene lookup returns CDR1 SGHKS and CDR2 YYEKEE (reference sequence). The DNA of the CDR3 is TGTGCCAGCAGCTTGGGACAGTATGGTCCGCAGTACTTC. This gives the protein CASSLGQYGPQYF.

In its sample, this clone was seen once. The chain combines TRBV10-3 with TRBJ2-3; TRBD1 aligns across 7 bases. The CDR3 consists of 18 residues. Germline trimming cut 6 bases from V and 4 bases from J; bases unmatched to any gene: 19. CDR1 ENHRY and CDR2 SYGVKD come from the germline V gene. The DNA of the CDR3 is TGTGCCATCAGGAGCCCCCTGGCCGCGAGGGGGCGGTCAGATACGCAGTATTTT. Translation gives CAIRSPLAARGRSDTQYF.

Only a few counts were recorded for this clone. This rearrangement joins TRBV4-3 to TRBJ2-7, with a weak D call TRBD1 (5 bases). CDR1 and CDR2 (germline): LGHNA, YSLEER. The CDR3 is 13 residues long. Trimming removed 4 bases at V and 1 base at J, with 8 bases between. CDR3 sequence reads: CASSLGHSYEQYF. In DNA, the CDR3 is TGCGCCAGCAGCCTAGGACATTCCTACGAGCAGTACTTC.

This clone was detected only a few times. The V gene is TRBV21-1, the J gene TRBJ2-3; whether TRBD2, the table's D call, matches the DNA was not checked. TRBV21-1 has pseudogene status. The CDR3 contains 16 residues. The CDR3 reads CASSKRGGRRTDTQYF. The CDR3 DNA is TGTGCCAGCAGCAAACGCGGCGGGAGGCGCACAGATACGCAGTATTTT.

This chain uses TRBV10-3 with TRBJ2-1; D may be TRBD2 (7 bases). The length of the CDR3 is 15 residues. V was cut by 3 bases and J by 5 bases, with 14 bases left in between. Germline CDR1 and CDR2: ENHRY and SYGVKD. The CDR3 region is CAISDWGGADNEQFF. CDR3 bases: TGTGCCATCAGTGATTGGGGGGGCGCGGACAATGAGCAGTTCTTC.

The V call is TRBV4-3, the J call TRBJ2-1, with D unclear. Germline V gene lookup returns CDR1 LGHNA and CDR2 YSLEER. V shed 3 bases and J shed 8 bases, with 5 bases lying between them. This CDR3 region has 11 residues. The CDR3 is CASSQFDEQFF. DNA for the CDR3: TGCGCCAGCAGCCAGTTCGATGAGCAGTTCTTC.

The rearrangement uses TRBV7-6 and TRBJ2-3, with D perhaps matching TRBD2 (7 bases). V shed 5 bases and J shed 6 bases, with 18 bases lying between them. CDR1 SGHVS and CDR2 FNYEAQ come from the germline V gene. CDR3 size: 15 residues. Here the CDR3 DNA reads TGTGCCAGCAGCCCAAGGCGGGGGCAGTCGGATACGCAGTATTTT. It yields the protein CASSPRRGQSDTQYF.

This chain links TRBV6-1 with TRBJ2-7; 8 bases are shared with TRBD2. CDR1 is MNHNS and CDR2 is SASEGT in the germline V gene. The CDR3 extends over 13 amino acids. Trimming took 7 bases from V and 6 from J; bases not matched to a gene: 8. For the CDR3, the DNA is TGTGCCAGCACTCAGCGGGAGATAGGCGAGCAGTACTTC. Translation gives CASTQREIGEQYF.

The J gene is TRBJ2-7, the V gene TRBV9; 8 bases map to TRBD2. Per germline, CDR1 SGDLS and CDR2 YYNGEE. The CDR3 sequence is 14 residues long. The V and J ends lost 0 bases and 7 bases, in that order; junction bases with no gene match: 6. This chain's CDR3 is CASSVAGGPREQYF. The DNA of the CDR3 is TGTGCCAGCAGCGTAGCGGGAGGGCCGAGGGAGCAGTACTTC.